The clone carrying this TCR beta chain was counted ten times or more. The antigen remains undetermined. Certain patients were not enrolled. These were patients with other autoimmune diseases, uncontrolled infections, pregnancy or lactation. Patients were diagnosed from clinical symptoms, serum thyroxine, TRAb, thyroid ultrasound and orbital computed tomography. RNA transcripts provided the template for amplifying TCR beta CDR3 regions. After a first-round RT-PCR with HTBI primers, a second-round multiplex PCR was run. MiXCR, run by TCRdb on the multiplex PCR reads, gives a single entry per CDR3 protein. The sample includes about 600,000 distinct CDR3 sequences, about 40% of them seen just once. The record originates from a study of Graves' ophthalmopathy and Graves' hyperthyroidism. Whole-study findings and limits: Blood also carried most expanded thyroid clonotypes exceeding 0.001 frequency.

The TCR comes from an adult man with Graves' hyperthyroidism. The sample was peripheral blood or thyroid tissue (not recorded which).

CDR3 sequence: CASSPHGNYEQYF. CDR3 DNA sequence: TGTGCCAGCAGCCCCCACGGCAACTACGAGCAGTACTTC. The chain couples TRBV14 to TRBJ2-7, with unresolved D. Trimming removed 4 bases at V and 3 bases at J, with 10 bases between. CDR3 size: 13 residues. Germline V gives CDR1 SGHDN, CDR2 FVKESK.